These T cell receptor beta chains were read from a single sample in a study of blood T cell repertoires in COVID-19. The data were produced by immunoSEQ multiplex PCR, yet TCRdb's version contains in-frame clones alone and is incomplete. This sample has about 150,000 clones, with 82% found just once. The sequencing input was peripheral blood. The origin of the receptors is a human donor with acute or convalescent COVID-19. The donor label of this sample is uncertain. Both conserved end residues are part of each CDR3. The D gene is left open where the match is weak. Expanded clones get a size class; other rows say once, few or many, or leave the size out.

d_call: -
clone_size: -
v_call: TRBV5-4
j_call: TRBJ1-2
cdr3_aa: CASRMGGAQGYTF
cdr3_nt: TGTGCCAGCAGAATGGGGGGGGCGCAAGGCTACACCTTC

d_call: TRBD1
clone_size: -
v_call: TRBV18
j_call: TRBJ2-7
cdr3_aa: CASSADRGLYEQYF
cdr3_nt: TGTGCCAGCTCAGCGGACAGGGGGCTCTACGAGCAGTACTTC

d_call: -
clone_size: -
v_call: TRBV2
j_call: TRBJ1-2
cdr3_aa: CASNEEQIF
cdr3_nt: TGTGCCAGCAACGAGGAACAAATCTTC

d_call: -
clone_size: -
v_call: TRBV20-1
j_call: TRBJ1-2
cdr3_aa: CSASPVIGYTF
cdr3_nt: TGCAGTGCCTCACCGGTTATCGGCTACACCTTC

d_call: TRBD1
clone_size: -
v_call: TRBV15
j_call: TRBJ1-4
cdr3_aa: CATSNPGQGYEKLFF
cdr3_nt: TGTGCCACCAGCAATCCGGGACAGGGTTATGAAAAACTGTTTTTT

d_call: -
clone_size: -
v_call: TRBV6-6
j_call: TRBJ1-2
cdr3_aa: CASSPRLPPTAGYTF
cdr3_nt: TGTGCCAGCAGTCCCCGGCTGCCGCCGACTGCCGGCTACACCTTC

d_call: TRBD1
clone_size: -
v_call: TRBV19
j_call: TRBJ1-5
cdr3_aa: CASSTTHRGRGQPQHF
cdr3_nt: TGTGCCAGTAGTACGACCCACAGGGGGCGAGGTCAGCCCCAGCATTTT

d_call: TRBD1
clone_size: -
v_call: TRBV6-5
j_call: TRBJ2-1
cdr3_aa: CASSPGTGGYNEQFF
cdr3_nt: TGTGCCAGCAGTCCCGGGACAGGGGGCTACAATGAGCAGTTCTTC

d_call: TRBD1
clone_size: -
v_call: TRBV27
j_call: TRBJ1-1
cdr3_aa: CASNRQGNTEAFF
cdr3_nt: TGTGCCAGCAATCGACAGGGGAACACTGAAGCTTTCTTT

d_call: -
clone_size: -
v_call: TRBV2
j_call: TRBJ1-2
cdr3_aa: CASSGLRGPFYGYTF
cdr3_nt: TGTGCCAGCAGTGGACTCAGAGGCCCTTTCTATGGCTACACCTTC

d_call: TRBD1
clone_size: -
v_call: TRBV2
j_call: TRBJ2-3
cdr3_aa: CASSSDRGGSNTQYF
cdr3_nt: TGTGCCAGCAGTTCGGACAGGGGGGGATCTAATACGCAGTATTTT

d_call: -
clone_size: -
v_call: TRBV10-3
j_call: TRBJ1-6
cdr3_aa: CAIRNGLEHSPLHF
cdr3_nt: TGTGCCATCAGGAATGGACTAGAGCATTCACCCCTCCACTTT

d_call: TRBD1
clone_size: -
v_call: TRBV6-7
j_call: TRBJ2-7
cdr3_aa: CASSYWGTGISYEQYF
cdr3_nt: TGTGCCAGCAGTTACTGGGGGACAGGGATATCCTACGAGCAGTACTTC

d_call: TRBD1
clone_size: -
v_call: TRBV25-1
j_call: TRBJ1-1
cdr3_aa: CASSEFGTGVNTEAFF
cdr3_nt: TGTGCCAGCAGTGAATTTGGGACAGGGGTTAACACTGAAGCTTTCTTT

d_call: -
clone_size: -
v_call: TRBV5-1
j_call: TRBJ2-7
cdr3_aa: CASSLVPGHYEQYF
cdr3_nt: TGCGCCAGCAGCTTGGTTCCAGGTCACTACGAGCAGTACTTC

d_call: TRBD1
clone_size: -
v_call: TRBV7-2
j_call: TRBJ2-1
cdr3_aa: CASSPDRGDEQFF
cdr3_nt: TGTGCCAGCAGCCCAGACAGGGGGGATGAGCAGTTCTTC

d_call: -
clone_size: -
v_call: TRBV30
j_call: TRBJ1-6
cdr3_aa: CACLTAEYNSPLHF
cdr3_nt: TGTGCCTGCCTGACGGCGGAGTATAATTCACCCCTCCACTTT

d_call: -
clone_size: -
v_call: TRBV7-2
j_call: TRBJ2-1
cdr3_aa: CASSPEAGRNNEQFF
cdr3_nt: TGTGCCAGCAGCCCGGAGGCAGGGAGGAACAATGAGCAGTTCTTC

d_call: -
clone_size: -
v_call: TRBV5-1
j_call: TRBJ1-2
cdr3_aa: CASSRDSQYGYTF
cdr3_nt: TGCGCCAGCAGCCGAGACAGCCAGTATGGCTACACCTTC

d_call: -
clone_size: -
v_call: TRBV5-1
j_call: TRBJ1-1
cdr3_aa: CASSLGGPTGRAFF
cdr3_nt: TGCGCCAGCAGCCTTGGCGGGCCGACCGGAAGGGCTTTCTTT

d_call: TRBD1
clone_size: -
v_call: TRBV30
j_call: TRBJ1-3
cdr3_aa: CAWSVTGTWDGNTIYF
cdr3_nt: TGTGCCTGGAGTGTGACAGGGACCTGGGATGGAAACACCATATATTTT

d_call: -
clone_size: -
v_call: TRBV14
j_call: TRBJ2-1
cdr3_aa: CASSQDSYEQFF
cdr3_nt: TGTGCCAGCAGCCAAGATTCTTATGAGCAGTTCTTC

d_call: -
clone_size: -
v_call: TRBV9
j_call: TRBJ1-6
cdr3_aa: CASSVGSPRSPLHF
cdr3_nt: TGTGCCAGCAGCGTAGGAAGCCCAAGATCACCCCTCCACTTT

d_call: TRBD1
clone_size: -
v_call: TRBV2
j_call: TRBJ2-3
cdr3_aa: CASSLQGRHTDTQYF
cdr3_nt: TGTGCCAGCAGTTTACAGGGGCGCCACACAGATACGCAGTATTTT

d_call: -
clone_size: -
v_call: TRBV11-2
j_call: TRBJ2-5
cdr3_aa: CASSLVSGAPYF
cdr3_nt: TGTGCCAGCAGCTTAGTATCAGGGGCTCCTTACTTC

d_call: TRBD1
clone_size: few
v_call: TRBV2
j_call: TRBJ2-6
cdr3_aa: CASSAGRGRSSGANVLTF
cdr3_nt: TGTGCCAGCAGTGCTGGTAGGGGGCGGAGTTCTGGGGCCAACGTCCTGACTTTC

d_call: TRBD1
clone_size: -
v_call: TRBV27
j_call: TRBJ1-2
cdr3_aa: CASSSLDRVSPYGYTF
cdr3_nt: TGTGCCAGCAGTTCACTGGACAGGGTTTCCCCCTATGGCTACACCTTC

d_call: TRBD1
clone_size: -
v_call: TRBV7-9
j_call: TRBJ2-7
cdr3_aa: CASSGTGLPYEQYF
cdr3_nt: TGTGCCAGCAGCGGGACAGGCCTTCCCTACGAGCAGTACTTC

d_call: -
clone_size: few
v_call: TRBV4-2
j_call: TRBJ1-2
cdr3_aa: CASSRDTRGGGYGYTF
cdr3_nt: TGTGCCAGCAGCCGCGACACGAGGGGAGGGGGATACGGCTACACCTTC

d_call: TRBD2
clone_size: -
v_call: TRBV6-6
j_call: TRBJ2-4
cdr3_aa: CASSQRGGLGWIQYF
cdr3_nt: TGTGCCAGCAGTCAGCGGGGGGGCCTTGGGTGGATTCAGTACTTC

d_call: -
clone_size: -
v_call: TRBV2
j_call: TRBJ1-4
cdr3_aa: CASSSLDTFEKLFF
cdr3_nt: TGTGCCAGCAGTTCACTTGACACTTTTGAAAAACTGTTTTTT

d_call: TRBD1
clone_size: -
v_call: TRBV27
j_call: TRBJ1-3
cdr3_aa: CASRGTGGNTIYF
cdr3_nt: TGTGCCAGCAGGGGGACAGGGGGAAACACCATATATTTT

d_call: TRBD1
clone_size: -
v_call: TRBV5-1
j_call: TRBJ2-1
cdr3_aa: CASSPGTGGRGEQFF
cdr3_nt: TGCGCCAGCAGCCCCGGGACAGGGGGCCGGGGTGAGCAGTTCTTC

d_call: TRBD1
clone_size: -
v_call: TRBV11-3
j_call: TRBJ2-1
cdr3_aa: CASSLTLGTVSYNEQFF
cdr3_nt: TGTGCCAGCAGCTTGACTCTTGGGACAGTATCCTACAATGAGCAGTTCTTC